These 28 T cell receptor beta chains were all obtained from the same sample, sequenced in a study of vaccination effects on CD4 cells after COVID-19. Following culture for 9 to 11 days, CD4+ T cells were isolated. The repertoire was sequenced with immunoSEQ multiplex PCR; TCRdb's copy has only in-frame clones and lacks some. The sample holds some 40,000 clones, around 80% seen once. These TCRs' antigens remain unknown. Specimen: CD4+ T cells from PBMCs cultured without peptide, collected before COVID-19 vaccination. All receptors derive from a human donor who received a COVID-19 vaccine.

This clone was detected once. The rearrangement links TRBV30 to TRBJ2-7; D might be TRBD1 or TRBD2, each matching 5 bases. The CDR3 spans 16 residues. V was cut by 0 bases and J by 1 base, with 16 bases left in between. The germline V gene encodes CDR1 GTSNPN and CDR2 SVGIG (reference sequence). The CDR3 region is CAWSVMQRGASYEQYV. The CDR3 region has the DNA TGTGCCTGGAGTGTCATGCAACGAGGGGCGTCCTACGAGCAGTACGTC.

The gene calls are TRBV5-1 and TRBJ1-2; the D gene is possibly TRBD1 (5 bases). The CDR3 spans 14 residues. Trimming pared 0 bases from V and 4 bases from J, leaving 10 bases between. Germline values: CDR1 SGHRS, CDR2 YFSETQ. CDR3: CASSLEPGGYGYTF. In nucleotides, the CDR3 is TGCGCCAGCAGCTTGGAACCCGGGGGCTATGGCTACACCTTC.

The rearrangement joins TRBV3-1 (or the pseudogene TRBV3-2) to TRBJ1-1; D may be TRBD1 (5 bases). In germline, CDR1 is LGHDT, CDR2 YNNKEL (reference sequence). This CDR3 comprises 15 residues. V lost 2 bases to trimming and J lost 1 base, with 11 bases between them. The CDR3 bases are TGTGCCAGCAGCCAATACGGGACCGGGAACACTGAAGCTTTCTTT. Translating it yields CASSQYGTGNTEAFF.

This chain links TRBV24-1 with TRBJ2-3; no definite D call. V was cut by 7 bases and J by 5 bases, with 9 bases left in between. The CDR3 length is 12 residues. In germline, CDR1 is KGHDR, CDR2 SFDVKD. The CDR3 region is CATSSSRDTQYF. The CDR3 DNA is TGTGCCACCAGCTCGAGTCGAGATACGCAGTATTTT.

This rearrangement joins TRBV18 to TRBJ1-5, with TRBD1 identical over 11 bases. V lost 6 bases to trimming and J lost 2 bases; unmatched junction nucleotides: 6. Germline V gene data show CDR1 as KGHSH and CDR2 as LQKENI. This CDR3 region has 16 residues. CDR3 region: CASSQDRGQGNQPQHF. CDR3 DNA: TGTGCCAGCTCCCAGGACAGGGGGCAGGGCAATCAGCCCCAGCATTTT.

V gene TRBV4-1 combines with J gene TRBJ2-4; TRBD1 is a possible D gene (5 bases). Germline loops: CDR1 MGHRA, CDR2 YSYEKL. The CDR3 extends over 16 amino acids. Trimming took off 1 base at V and 0 bases at J, with 10 bases between the two ends. The CDR3 loop reads CASSQGDRLAKNIQYF. DNA for the CDR3: TGCGCCAGCAGCCAAGGAGACAGATTAGCCAAAAACATTCAGTACTTC.

V usage is TRBV7-8 and J usage is TRBJ2-2; 7 nucleotides align to TRBD1. Germline V CDR1 and CDR2: SGHVS, FQNEAQ. Trimming cost V 5 bases and J 0 bases; bases outside gene matches: 6. The CDR3 totals 16 residues. CDR3 sequence (DNA): TGTGCCAGCAGCCCGACGGGACAGCCGAACACCGGGGAGCTGTTTTTT. Its translation is CASSPTGQPNTGELFF. Full variable domain (rest looked up from reference TRBV7-8 and TRBJ2-2): GAGVSQSPRYKVAKRGQDVALRCDPISGHVSLFWYQQALGQGPEFLTYFQNEAQLDKSGLPSDRFFAERPEGSVSTLKIQRTQQEDSAVYLCASSPTGQPNTGELFFGEGSRLTVL.

The genes are TRBV29-1 and TRBJ1-2; D possibly corresponds to TRBD1 (5 bases). This CDR3 has 11 amino acids. The germline CDR1 and CDR2 sequences are SQVTM and ANQGSEA. The germline V and J ends were trimmed by 7 bases and 6 bases, with 12 bases remaining between them. DNA for the CDR3: TGCAGCGGGACCGACAGCCATGGCTACACCTTC. Translation: CSGTDSHGYTF. Full variable domain (rest looked up from reference TRBV29-1 and TRBJ1-2): SAVISQKPSRDICQRGTSLTIQCQVDSQVTMMFWYRQQPGQSLTLIATANQGSEATYESGFVIDKFPISRPNLTFSTLTVSNMSPEDSSIYLCSGTDSHGYTFGSGTRLTVV.

This chain joins TRBV4-3 and TRBJ1-4; D unclear. Trimming took off 0 bases at V and 6 bases at J, with 11 bases between the two ends. The CDR3 totals 15 residues. Germline assignment: CDR1 LGHNA and CDR2 YSLEER. Here the CDR3 reads CASSQEQEGDEKLFF. CDR3 DNA sequence: TGCGCCAGCAGCCAAGAGCAGGAGGGCGATGAAAAACTGTTTTTT.

V and J are TRBV6-7 and TRBJ1-6; D ambiguous. TRBV6-7 is classed as an ORF, of uncertain function. The V end was cut by 8 bases, the J end by 13 bases, with 21 bases between. This CDR3 is 14 amino acids long. Here the CDR3 DNA reads TGTGCCAGCGTGTCAAGGGTCCCTGGGGATCCCCTCCACTTT. Amino acids: CASVSRVPGDPLHF.

CDR3 sequence (DNA): TGTGCCAGCAGCTTAACGGCGGGACAGGGGTCCTACGAGCAGTACGTC. This gives the protein CASSLTAGQGSYEQYV. V usage is TRBV7-6 and J usage is TRBJ2-7; 10 bases are a match to TRBD1. The V gene's germline CDR1 is SGHVS and CDR2 FNYEAQ. The CDR3 extends over 16 amino acids. With V trimmed by 2 bases and J by 1 base, 5 bases remained unmatched.

This sequence joins TRBV5-8 and TRBJ2-7; D tentatively reads TRBD1 or TRBD2 (6 bases each). The CDR3 is made up of 16 amino acids. Germline CDR1 reads SGHTS; CDR2 reads YDEGEE. Between the trimmed V and J ends, which lost 0 bases and 5 bases, there was a span of 18 bases. Written as DNA, the CDR3 is TGTGCCAGCAGCTTGGAGGGGGGTGGACCTAGAAACGAGCAGTACGTC. This codes for CASSLEGGGPRNEQYV.

V usage is TRBV10-1 and J usage is TRBJ2-3; tentative D call: TRBD1 (6 bases). CDR3 length equals 14 residues. In germline, CDR1 is WNHNN, CDR2 SYGVQD (reference sequence). V was clipped by 6 bases and J by 1 base, with 11 bases between them. DNA of the CDR3: TGCGCCAGCAGCCGGACAGCCCGCACAGATACGCAGTATTTT. Translating gives CASSRTARTDTQYF.

The chain combines TRBV5-4 with TRBJ2-3, with a weak D call TRBD1 (5 bases). The germline CDR1 and CDR2 sequences are SGHNT and YYREEE (reference sequence). Trimming took 1 base from V and 4 from J, leaving 10 bases between them. CDR3 length equals 14 residues. CDR3 sequence: CASSLKKGADTQYF. In DNA, the CDR3 is TGTGCCAGCAGCTTGAAAAAAGGGGCAGATACGCAGTATTTT.

The J gene is TRBJ2-3, the V gene TRBV19; TRBD2 aligns across 9 bases. The V segment lost 6 bases and the J segment 0 bases; nucleotides outside the gene matches: 1. Germline V gives CDR1 LNHDA, CDR2 SQIVND (reference sequence). The CDR3 runs to 14 residues. The CDR3 loop is CASRAGGSTDTQYF. The CDR3, as DNA: TGTGCCAGTAGAGCGGGGGGTAGCACAGATACGCAGTATTTT.

This rearrangement joins TRBV6-6 to TRBJ2-7, with 11 bases identical to TRBD1. Germline trimming cut 5 bases from V and 4 bases from J; bases unmatched to any gene: 7. This CDR3 region has 15 residues. CDR1 is MNHNY and CDR2 is SVGAGI in the germline V gene (reference sequence). The CDR3 spells CASSMDRGLGYEQYV. As DNA, the CDR3 is TGTGCCAGCAGTATGGACAGGGGGCTAGGTTACGAGCAGTACGTC.

In its sample, this clone was seen a few times. This chain joins TRBV18 and TRBJ1-4; tentatively, D is TRBD1 (6 bases). This CDR3 has 15 residues. V gave up 0 bases and J gave up 3 bases, with 8 bases separating them. CDR1 and CDR2 (germline): KGHSH, LQKENI. CDR3 region: CASSPPDSPNEKLFF. The CDR3 DNA follows: TGTGCCAGCTCACCACCGGACAGTCCTAATGAAAAACTGTTTTTT.

The rearrangement uses TRBV4-3 and TRBJ2-3, with 8 bases identical to TRBD2. The CDR3 loop spans 15 amino acids. V trimming: 3 bases; J trimming: 6 bases; junction bases outside the gene matches: 8. The V gene's germline CDR1 is LGHNA and CDR2 YSLEER. CDR3 protein: CASSQGAGARDTQYF. DNA for the CDR3: TGCGCCAGCAGCCAGGGAGCGGGGGCCAGGGATACGCAGTATTTT.

This sequence joins TRBV21-1 and TRBJ1-5. TRBV21-1 is deemed a pseudogene. The CDR3 is 19 amino acids. The DNA for the CDR3 is TGTGCCAGCAGCAAAAATGTGGGGGGGGACGACGAAAAGGTTCAGCCCCAGCATTTT. It specifies CASSKNVGGDDEKVQPQHF.

The chain recombines TRBV7-9 with TRBJ2-1; 10 bases agree with TRBD2. There are 16 residues in the CDR3. Per the germline V gene, CDR1 is SEHNR and CDR2 is FQNEAQ (reference sequence). Unmatched junction bases numbered 9, after V lost 1 base and J lost 9 bases. The CDR3 sequence is CASSLVLAGAYGEQFF. CDR3 nucleotide sequence: TGTGCCAGCAGCTTAGTTCTAGCGGGGGCTTATGGTGAGCAGTTCTTC. Full variable domain (rest looked up from reference TRBV7-9 and TRBJ2-1): DTGVSQNPRHKITKRGQNVTFRCDPISEHNRLYWYRQTLGQGPEFLTYFQNEAQLEKSRLLSDRFSAERPKGSFSTLEIQRTEQGDSAMYLCASSLVLAGAYGEQFFGPGTRLTVL.

The chain is built from TRBV18 and TRBJ2-3, with D perhaps matching TRBD2 (6 bases). This CDR3 is 15 amino acids long. Germline assignment: CDR1 KGHSH and CDR2 LQKENI. With 7 bases removed from V and 0 bases from J, the gap between germline ends came to 14 bases. CDR3 region: CASCRGSGSTDTQYF. The CDR3, as DNA: TGTGCCAGCTGCCGGGGAAGCGGGAGCACAGATACGCAGTATTTT.

V is TRBV28 and J is TRBJ2-2; 9 bases agree with TRBD1. The CDR3 length is 13 residues. V lost 8 bases, J lost 4 bases, and 2 bases stayed unmatched. Germline V lookup: CDR1 MDHEN, CDR2 SYDVKM. The CDR3 region has the DNA TGTGCCAGCCAACAGGGGGCCACCGGGGAGCTGTTTTTT. It specifies CASQQGATGELFF.

The gene calls are TRBV7-2 and TRBJ2-3; TRBD2 aligns across 9 bases. J was trimmed by 9 bases and V by 5 bases; bases with no gene match: 6. There are 13 residues in the CDR3. CDR1 and CDR2 (germline): SGHTA, FQGNSA. For the CDR3, the DNA is TGTGCCAGCAGCGTCCAGCTAGCGGGGACGCAGTATTTT. Translated: CASSVQLAGTQYF. Looking up the rest from reference TRBV7-2 and TRBJ2-3 gives the full variable domain: GAGVSQSPSNKVTEKGKDVELRCDPISGHTALYWYRQSLGQGLEFLIYFQGNSAPDKSGLPSDRFSAERTGGSVSTLTIQRTQQEDSAVYLCASSVQLAGTQYFGPGTRLTVL.

The chain is built from TRBV7-9 and TRBJ1-4, with TRBD1 identical over 8 bases. Germline V gives CDR1 SEHNR, CDR2 FQNEAQ (reference sequence). The CDR3 has 13 residues. The ends lost 3 bases at V and 8 bases at J; junction bases unmatched: 2. In DNA form, the CDR3 reads TGTGCCAGCAGCTTCGGACAGGGAGAAAAACTGTTTTTT. The encoded protein is CASSFGQGEKLFF. Complete variable domain (other parts from reference TRBV7-9 and TRBJ1-4): DTGVSQNPRHKITKRGQNVTFRCDPISEHNRLYWYRQTLGQGPEFLTYFQNEAQLEKSRLLSDRFSAERPKGSFSTLEIQRTEQGDSAMYLCASSFGQGEKLFFGSGTQLSVL.

This clone was detected once. J is TRBJ2-5 and V is TRBV29-1; 7 bases agree with TRBD1. The CDR3 length is 14 residues. Trimming removed 6 bases from V and 3 bases from J; junction bases left unmatched: 10. Germline loops: CDR1 SQVTM, CDR2 ANQGSEA. The CDR3 sequence is CSVGDTGAEETQYF. Here the CDR3 DNA reads TGCAGCGTGGGCGATACAGGGGCCGAAGAGACCCAGTACTTC.

This rearrangement joins TRBV2 to TRBJ1-5, with 9 positions matching TRBD1. The CDR3 is 16 residues long. The junction had 5 bases not matched to a gene; V was cut back by 5 bases and J by 0 bases. The germline gives CDR1 SNHLY, CDR2 FYNNEI. CDR3 region: CASSPTGGLSNQPQHF. As DNA, the CDR3 is TGTGCCAGCAGTCCGACAGGGGGTCTTAGCAATCAGCCCCAGCATTTT.

The rearrangement joins TRBV5-1 to TRBJ2-7, with D perhaps TRBD1 (7 bases). This CDR3 region has 14 residues. V was cut by 4 bases and J by 4 bases, with 15 bases left in between. Germline V gives CDR1 SGHRS, CDR2 YFSETQ. As DNA, the CDR3 is TGCGCCAGCAGCCCAGGTGCAGGGGGGTACGAGCAGTACGTC. Translation gives CASSPGAGGYEQYV.

This clone was picked up a small number of times. The chain combines TRBV6-2 or TRBV6-3 with TRBJ2-7, with a tentative D call TRBD1 (5 bases). The germline V gene has CDR1 MNHEY and CDR2 SVGEGT. The CDR3 is 12 residues long. V lost 6 bases and J lost 1, with 7 bases in between. In DNA, the CDR3 is TGTGCCAGCAGCGACAGTTCCTACGAGCAGTACGTC. Protein product: CASSDSSYEQYV.